The following is a T cell receptor beta chain sequence with its context. The data belong to a study of PD-L1 blockade in urothelial cancer. The CDR3 spans 14 residues. Germline assignment: CDR1 SGHAT and CDR2 FQNNGV. V was clipped by 5 bases and J by 6 bases, with 16 bases between them. Repertoires were generated with immunoSEQ multiplex PCR, while TCRdb's copy carries only in-frame clones and drops some. The top ten clones hold roughly 20% of a sample with roughly 56,000 clones, 86% of them seen once. Time point meaning: pretreatment peripheral blood. The source was PBMCs, collected around atezolizumab (anti-PD-L1) treatment. This clonotype was obtained from a man aged 55 to 69 with urothelial cancer. This rearrangement joins TRBV11-2 to TRBJ1-1, with D maybe TRBD1 (5 bases). DNA of the CDR3: TGTGCCAGCAGCAGACCGGACCCGGGGGCTGAAGCTTTCTTT. The encoded protein is CASSRPDPGAEAFF.